This T cell receptor beta chain was obtained from a study of blood T cell repertoires in COVID-19. The wider study: Samples of COVID-19 (acute and convalescent) were obtained from the United States, Italy and Spain.

Regarding this clone: It may be a read error: a sequence one base away is much more abundant.

Original handling: Cell counts per sample came from amplifying reference gene primers. Using immunoSEQ multiplex PCR, the repertoire was profiled, and TCRdb retains in-frame clones only, with some absent. Clonal size and the V and J genes are those of that table, whereas D and trimming came from the DNA. Of about 340,000 clones listed, around 80% are singletons. The CDR3 is made up of 15 amino acids. Deletions cut 3 bases from V and 0 bases from J, with 6 bases between. Per germline, CDR1 SGHDN and CDR2 FVKESK. The TCR comes from a man younger than 45 with active or convalescent COVID-19. The sample comprised peripheral blood. The gene calls are TRBV14 and TRBJ2-6; D possibly corresponds to TRBD1 (6 bases). CDR3 residues: CASSQDSSGANVLTF. CDR3 nucleotide sequence: TGTGCCAGCAGCCAGGACAGCTCTGGGGCCAACGTCCTGACTTTC.